Described below is a single T cell receptor (beta chain) sequence and its context. No cognate antigen has been identified for it. Base qualities are missing; no much larger clone stands one base away. The data are from a study of blood T cell repertoires in COVID-19 (dated by TCRdb to about 2020). Background on the whole study: Samples covering the acute and convalescent phases of COVID-19 were provided by collaborators in the United States, Italy and Spain. The material from the prospective study consisted of cDNA or gDNA derived from T cells, B-cell-depleted T cells, or PBMCs. Subjects who had been exposed to COVID-19, were actively infected with it, or had recovered from it provided the deeply sampled blood TCRbeta repertoires that made up the dataset. The repertoires were made available in a free public database intended to serve as a resource for research on the immune response to SARS-CoV-2. The samples were drawn from the first 160 participants of the ongoing ImmuneRACE study and from some 1,300 subjects provided by 6 global collaborators. A de-identified subject ID, COVID-19 status, age in years and sex were almost always included in the sample metadata. Where available, HLA class I and class II types were obtained from metadata supplied by the sample provider rather than from assay-based typing.

Study-level results and caveats: Clinical and demographic metadata were provided uncurated, with the amount varying by source and participant.

The collaborating institutions used their own protocols to collect whole blood in K2EDTA tubes. For TCRbeta analysis, collaborators shipped samples as frozen whole blood, isolated PBMCs, or DNA extracted from either of those sample types. The immunoSEQ Assay, a bias-controlled multiplex PCR, was used to amplify TCRbeta CDR3 regions from genomic DNA. The paper's data handling went like this. Nucleated cell counts per sample were estimated from amplification of reference gene primers within the assay. Sequence reads were collapsed and filtered to measure the absolute abundance of every unique TCRbeta CDR3 rearrangement. For each sample, productive Simpson clonality was calculated as the square root of Simpson's diversity index across productive rearrangements. As stored in TCRdb, this immuneACCESS dataset retains in-frame rearrangements with V and J assigned. A fraction of the clones does not appear; measured against another copy, unresolved V genes explain less than half of the discrepancy, and the remainder lacks a known reason. That table supplies the V and J calls and clone size; D and trimming were determined from the DNA. The sample table lists approximately 260,000 clones, approximately 83% of them with a count of one. Roughly a tenth of the sample rests with the top ten.

Via the germline V gene (reference sequence), CDR1 is SEHNR and CDR2 FQNEAQ. After removal of 4 bases from V and 3 bases from J, the junction retains 5 bases not matched to a gene. The CDR3, cysteine through phenylalanine, is 16 amino acids long. The kept DNA is CDR3 alone, 48 bases in frame from the first base. The sequence was collected from a woman of 80 years or more with acute or convalescent COVID-19. Material: peripheral blood. Recombination joined TRBV7-9 with TRBJ2-3; 12 central bases correspond to TRBD2. The DNA reads as follows: TGTGCCAGCAGCTCCGGACTAGCGGGGAAAACAGATACGCAGTATTTT. It codes for CASSSGLAGKTDTQYF.